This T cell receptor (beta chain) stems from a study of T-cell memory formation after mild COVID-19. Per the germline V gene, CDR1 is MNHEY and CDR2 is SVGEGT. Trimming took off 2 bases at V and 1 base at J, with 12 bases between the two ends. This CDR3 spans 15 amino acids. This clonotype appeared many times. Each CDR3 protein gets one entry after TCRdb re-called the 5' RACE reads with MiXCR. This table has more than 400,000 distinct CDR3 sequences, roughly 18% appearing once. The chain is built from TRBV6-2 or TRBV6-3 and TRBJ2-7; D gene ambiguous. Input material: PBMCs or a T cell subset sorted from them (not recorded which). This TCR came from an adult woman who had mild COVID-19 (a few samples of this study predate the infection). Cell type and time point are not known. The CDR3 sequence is CASSYPDTQSYEQYF. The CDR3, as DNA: TGTGCCAGCAGTTACCCCGATACACAGTCCTACGAGCAGTACTTC.